The present T cell receptor (beta chain) was sequenced within a study of shared clonotypes between healthy human individuals. On the study more broadly: Donor composition was two women and a few men, aged 18 to 49.

Comment on this clone: Its specificity is unknown.

CDR1 and CDR2 from the germline V gene are KGHSH and LQKENI. The V and J ends lost 6 bases and 4 bases respectively, with 7 bases between them. The CDR3 consists of 12 residues. TCRdb's table, derived via immunoSEQ multiplex PCR, lists solely in-frame clones and lacks some. The table includes under 2,500,000 clones, 90% to 96% detected once. Whole-study results and caveats: Naive subsets, compared against memory subsets, generally had larger estimated richness values. Shared across a handful of donors were around 5% of the naive CD4 clonotypes.

The chain recombines TRBV18 with TRBJ2-1, with D unresolved. The sequencing sample was made of naive CD4+ T cells sorted from blood. As for subset: CD45RA+ positively selected. The source of this sequence is a man younger than 35 in good health. CDR3 protein: CASSQAYNEQFF. The CDR3 DNA follows: TGTGCCAGCTCGCAGGCTTACAATGAGCAGTTCTTC.